This TCR beta chain comes out of a study of technical replicates of blood from a few donors. Sequencing used immunoSEQ multiplex PCR; TCRdb keeps in-frame clones, though not all of them. The sample lists fewer than 65,000 clones, more than 70% seen once, with around 4.9% in the top ten. The specimen was PBMCs. The TCR was taken from a human donor in good health. Some clones in this sample may be carry-over from other donors' samples.

CDR3 nucleotides: TGTGCCTGGGGAACAGGGGGCGCAGGTCAAAAACTGTTTTTT. Protein: CAWGTGGAGQKLFF. J is TRBJ1-4 and V is TRBV30; 9 bases agree with TRBD1. The CDR3 extends over 14 amino acids. V gave up 5 bases and J gave up 9 bases; unmatched junction bases: 10. Germline assignment: CDR1 GTSNPN and CDR2 SVGIG (reference sequence).